The 2 T cell receptor beta chains below come from one sample, sequenced in a study of OX40 agonist ivuxolimab in advanced cancers. Data came from immunoSEQ multiplex PCR; TCRdb stores just in-frame clones and leaves some out. Among about 60,000 clones, around 90% were seen once, and the ten largest hold more than 20%. The sample was CD4+ or CD8+ T cells sorted from blood, taken in a trial of the OX40 agonist ivuxolimab. The receptors stem from an adult with an advanced solid tumor such as melanoma, head and neck, liver or kidney cancer.

In this sample, this clone turned up once. The CDR3 coding sequence is TGTGCCAGCAGTCCCGCGCCCACCGGGGAGCTGTTTTTT. This gives the protein CASSPAPTGELFF. The rearrangement links TRBV27 to TRBJ2-2; D gene uncertain. This CDR3 region has 13 residues. Germline CDR1 reads MNHEY; CDR2 reads SMNVEV (reference sequence). V lost 5 bases to trimming and J lost 4 bases, with 8 bases between them.

V gene TRBV27 combines with J gene TRBJ2-3; TRBD2 aligns across 8 bases. CDR3 size: 15 residues. Trimming took 2 bases from V and 2 from J; bases not matched to a gene: 3. CDR1 is MNHEY and CDR2 is SMNVEV in the germline V gene (reference sequence). CDR3 region: CASSLASGLTDTQYF. For the CDR3, the DNA is TGTGCCAGCAGTTTAGCTAGCGGGCTCACAGATACGCAGTATTTT.